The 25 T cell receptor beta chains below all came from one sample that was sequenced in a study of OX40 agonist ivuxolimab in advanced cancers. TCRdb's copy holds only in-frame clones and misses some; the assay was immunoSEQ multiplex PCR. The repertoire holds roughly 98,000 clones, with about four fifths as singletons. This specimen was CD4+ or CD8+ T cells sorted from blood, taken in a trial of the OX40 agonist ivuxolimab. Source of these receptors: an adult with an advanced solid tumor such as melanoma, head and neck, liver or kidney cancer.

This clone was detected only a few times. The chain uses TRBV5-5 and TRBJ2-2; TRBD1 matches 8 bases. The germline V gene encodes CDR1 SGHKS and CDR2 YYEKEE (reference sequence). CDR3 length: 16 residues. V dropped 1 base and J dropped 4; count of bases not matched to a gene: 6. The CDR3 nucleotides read TGTGCCAGCAGCTTGAGAGACAGGGGTTCCACCGGGGAGCTGTTTTTT. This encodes CASSLRDRGSTGELFF.

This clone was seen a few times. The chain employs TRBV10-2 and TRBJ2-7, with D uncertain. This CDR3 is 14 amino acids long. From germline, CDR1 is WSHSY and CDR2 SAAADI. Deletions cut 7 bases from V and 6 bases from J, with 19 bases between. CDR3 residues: CASTNRKSLPEQYF. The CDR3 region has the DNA TGCGCCAGCACCAACCGAAAATCCCTCCCCGAGCAGTACTTC.

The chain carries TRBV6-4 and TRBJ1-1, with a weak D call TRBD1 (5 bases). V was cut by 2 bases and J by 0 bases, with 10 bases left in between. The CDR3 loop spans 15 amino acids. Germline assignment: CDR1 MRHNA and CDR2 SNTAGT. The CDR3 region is CASSDRRGLNTEAFF. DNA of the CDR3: TGTGCCAGCAGTGACCGGAGGGGCCTGAACACTGAAGCTTTCTTT.

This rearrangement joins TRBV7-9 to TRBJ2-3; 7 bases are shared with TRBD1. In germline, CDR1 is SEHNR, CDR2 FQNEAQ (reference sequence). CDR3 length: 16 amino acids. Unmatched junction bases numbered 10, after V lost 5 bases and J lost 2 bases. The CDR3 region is CASSRGTGQFTDTQYF. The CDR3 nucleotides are TGTGCCAGCAGCCGAGGGACGGGACAGTTCACAGATACGCAGTATTTT.

CDR3 sequence: CASSLGQGNYEQYF. CDR3 DNA: TGTGCCAGCAGCTTAGGCCAGGGCAACTACGAGCAGTACTTC. The rearrangement uses TRBV7-9 and TRBJ2-7; D may be TRBD1 (5 bases). V was trimmed by 1 base and J by 3 bases, leaving 10 bases between them. From germline, CDR1 is SEHNR and CDR2 FQNEAQ (reference sequence). CDR3 length equals 14 residues.

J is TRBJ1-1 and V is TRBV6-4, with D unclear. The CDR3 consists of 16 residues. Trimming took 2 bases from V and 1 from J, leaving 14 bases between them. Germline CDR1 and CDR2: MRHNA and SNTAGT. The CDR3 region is CASSDPLRRENTEAFF. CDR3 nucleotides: TGTGCCAGCAGTGACCCCCTTCGGAGGGAGAACACTGAAGCTTTCTTT.

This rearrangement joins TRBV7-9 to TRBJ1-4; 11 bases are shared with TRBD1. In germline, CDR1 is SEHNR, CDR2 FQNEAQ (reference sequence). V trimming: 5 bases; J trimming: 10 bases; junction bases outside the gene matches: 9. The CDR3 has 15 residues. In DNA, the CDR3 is TGTGCCAGCAGCACGCCCGGGACAGGGGGGGGAAAACTGTTTTTT. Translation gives CASSTPGTGGGKLFF.

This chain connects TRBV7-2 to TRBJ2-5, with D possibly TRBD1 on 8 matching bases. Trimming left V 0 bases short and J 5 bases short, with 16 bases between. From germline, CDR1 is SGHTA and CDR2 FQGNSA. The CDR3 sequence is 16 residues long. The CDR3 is CASSLAGTTGGETQYF. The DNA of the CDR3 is TGTGCCAGCAGCTTAGCCGGGACTACAGGGGGGGAGACCCAGTACTTC. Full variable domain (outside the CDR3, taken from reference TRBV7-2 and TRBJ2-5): GAGVSQSPSNKVTEKGKDVELRCDPISGHTALYWYRQSLGQGLEFLIYFQGNSAPDKSGLPSDRFSAERTGGSVSTLTIQRTQQEDSAVYLCASSLAGTTGGETQYFGPGTRLLVL.

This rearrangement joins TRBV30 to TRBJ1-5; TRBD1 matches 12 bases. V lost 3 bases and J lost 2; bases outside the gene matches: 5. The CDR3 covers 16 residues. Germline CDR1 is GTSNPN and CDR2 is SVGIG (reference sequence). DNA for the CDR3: TGTGCCTGGAGCCGGGACAGGGGGCTGGGCAATCAGCCCCAGCATTTT. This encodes CAWSRDRGLGNQPQHF.

In nucleotides, the CDR3 is TGTGCCAGCAGCTCTTGGACTAGCGACTACAATGAGCAGTTCTTC. It encodes CASSSWTSDYNEQFF. The J gene is TRBJ2-1, the V gene TRBV5-8; 9 bases are shared with TRBD2. J was trimmed by 3 bases and V by 3 bases; bases with no gene match: 4. CDR3 length: 15 residues. Germline-derived CDR1 and CDR2 are SGHTS and YDEGEE.

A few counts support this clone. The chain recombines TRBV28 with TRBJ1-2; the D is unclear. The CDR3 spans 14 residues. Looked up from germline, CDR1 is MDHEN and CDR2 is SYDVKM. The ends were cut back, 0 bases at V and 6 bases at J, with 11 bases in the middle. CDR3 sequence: CASSLWGREDGYTF. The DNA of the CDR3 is TGTGCCAGCAGTTTATGGGGCCGGGAGGATGGCTACACCTTC.

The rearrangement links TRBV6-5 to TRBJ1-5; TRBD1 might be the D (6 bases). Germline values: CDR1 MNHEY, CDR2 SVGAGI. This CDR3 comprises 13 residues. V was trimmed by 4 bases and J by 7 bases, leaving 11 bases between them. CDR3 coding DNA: TGTGCCAGCAGTTCAAGGGGGGTGCAGCCCCAGCATTTT. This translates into CASSSRGVQPQHF.

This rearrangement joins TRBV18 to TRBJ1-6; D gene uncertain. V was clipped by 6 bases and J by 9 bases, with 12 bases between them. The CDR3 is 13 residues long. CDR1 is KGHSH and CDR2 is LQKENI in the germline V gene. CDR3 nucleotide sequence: TGTGCCAGCTCTCCAGACATGGGTTCACCCCTCCACTTT. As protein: CASSPDMGSPLHF.

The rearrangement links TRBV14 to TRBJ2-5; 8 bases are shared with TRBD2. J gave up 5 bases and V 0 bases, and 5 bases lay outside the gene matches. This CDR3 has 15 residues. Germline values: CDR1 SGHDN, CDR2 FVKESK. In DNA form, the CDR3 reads TGTGCCAGCAGCCAAGACGCGGGAGGTATTGAGACCCAGTACTTC. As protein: CASSQDAGGIETQYF. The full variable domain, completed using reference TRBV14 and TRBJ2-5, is EAGVTQFPSHSVIEKGQTVTLRCDPISGHDNLYWYRRVMGKEIKFLLHFVKESKQDESGMPNNRFLAERTGGTYSTLKVQPAELEDSGVYFCASSQDAGGIETQYFGPGTRLLVL.

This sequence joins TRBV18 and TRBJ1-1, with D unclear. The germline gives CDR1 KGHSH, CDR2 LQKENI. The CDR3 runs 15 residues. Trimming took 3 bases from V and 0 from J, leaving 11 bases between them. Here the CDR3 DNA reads TGTGCCAGCTCACCCCACCGGGAATTGAACACTGAAGCTTTCTTT. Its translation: CASSPHRELNTEAFF.

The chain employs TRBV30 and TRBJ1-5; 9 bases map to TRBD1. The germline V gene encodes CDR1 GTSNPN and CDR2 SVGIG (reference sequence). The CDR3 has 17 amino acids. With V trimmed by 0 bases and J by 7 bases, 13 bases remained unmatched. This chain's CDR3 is CAWSVAGQGTPRQPQHF. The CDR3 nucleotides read TGTGCCTGGAGTGTAGCCGGACAGGGGACCCCAAGGCAGCCCCAGCATTTT.

CDR3 amino acids: CASSLVEAGTEAFF. In DNA, the CDR3 is TGTGCCAGCAGCTTGGTCGAAGCGGGCACTGAAGCTTTCTTT. This chain joins TRBV5-8 and TRBJ1-1, with D unclear. V lost 0 bases, J lost 4 bases, and 10 bases lay in between. The CDR3 loop spans 14 amino acids. Germline lookup yields CDR1 SGHTS and CDR2 YDEGEE.

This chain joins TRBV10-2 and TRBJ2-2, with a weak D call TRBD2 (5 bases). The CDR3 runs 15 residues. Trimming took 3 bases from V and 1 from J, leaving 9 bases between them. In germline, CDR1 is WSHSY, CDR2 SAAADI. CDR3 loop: CASSDSGLNTGELFF. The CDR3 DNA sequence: TGCGCCAGCAGTGACAGCGGCCTGAACACCGGGGAGCTGTTTTTT.

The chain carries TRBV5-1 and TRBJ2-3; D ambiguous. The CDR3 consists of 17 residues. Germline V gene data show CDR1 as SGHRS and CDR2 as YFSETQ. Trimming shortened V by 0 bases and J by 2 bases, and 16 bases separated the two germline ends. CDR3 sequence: CASSLAGLISTTDTQYF. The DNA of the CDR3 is TGCGCCAGCAGCTTGGCCGGTCTCATATCCACCACAGATACGCAGTATTTT.

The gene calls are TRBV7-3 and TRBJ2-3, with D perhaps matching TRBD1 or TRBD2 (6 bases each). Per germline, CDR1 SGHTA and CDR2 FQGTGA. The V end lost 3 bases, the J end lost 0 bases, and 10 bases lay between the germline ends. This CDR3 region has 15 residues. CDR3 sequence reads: CASSFSGASTDTQYF. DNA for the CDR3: TGTGCCAGCAGCTTCTCGGGGGCGAGCACAGATACGCAGTATTTT.

The CDR3 DNA reads as TGTGCCAGCACTGGGGGGAGAAACACCATATATTTT. It encodes CASTGGRNTIYF. V gene TRBV28 combines with J gene TRBJ1-3; D possibly corresponds to TRBD1 (5 bases). This CDR3 comprises 12 residues. V was shortened by 7 bases and J by 5 bases, with 9 bases between the two germline ends. Germline V gene sequence: CDR1 MDHEN, CDR2 SYDVKM.

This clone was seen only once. CDR3 in amino acids: CASSFRDGLGGYTF. The CDR3 DNA follows: TGTGCCAGCAGCTTCCGGGACGGCCTAGGAGGCTACACCTTC. The rearrangement joins TRBV5-6 to TRBJ1-2, with a weak D call TRBD1 (5 bases). Germline V gene data show CDR1 as SGHDT and CDR2 as YYEEEE. The CDR3 runs to 14 residues. The germline V and J ends were trimmed by 2 bases and 8 bases, with 16 bases remaining between them.

DNA for the CDR3: TGCGCCAGCAGCCCCAAGGGAGCAGATACGCAGTATTTT. Its protein is CASSPKGADTQYF. The chain is built from TRBV5-1 and TRBJ2-3; perhaps TRBD2 as D (5 bases). The CDR3 is made up of 13 amino acids. V shed 4 bases and J shed 4 bases, with 10 bases lying between them. Germline values: CDR1 SGHRS, CDR2 YFSETQ. Complete variable domain (other parts from reference TRBV5-1 and TRBJ2-3): KAGVTQTPRYLIKTRGQQVTLSCSPISGHRSVSWYQQTPGQGLQFLFEYFSETQRNKGNFPGRFSGRQFSNSRSEMNVSTLELGDSALYLCASSPKGADTQYFGPGTRLTVL.

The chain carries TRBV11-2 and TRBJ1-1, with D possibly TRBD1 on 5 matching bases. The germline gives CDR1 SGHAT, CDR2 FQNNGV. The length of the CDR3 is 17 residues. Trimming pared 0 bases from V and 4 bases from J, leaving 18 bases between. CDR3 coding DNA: TGTGCCAGCAGCTTAGATGCAGGGTCGGAAGGAAGCACTGAAGCTTTCTTT. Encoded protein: CASSLDAGSEGSTEAFF.

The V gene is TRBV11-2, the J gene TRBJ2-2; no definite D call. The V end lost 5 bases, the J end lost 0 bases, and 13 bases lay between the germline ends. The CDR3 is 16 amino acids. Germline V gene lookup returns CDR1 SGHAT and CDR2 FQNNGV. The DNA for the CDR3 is TGTGCCAGCAGCGGAAGACGTCCAGCGAACACCGGGGAGCTGTTTTTT. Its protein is CASSGRRPANTGELFF.